What follows describes a single T cell receptor (beta chain). The data are from a study of T cells in Graves' hyperthyroidism and ophthalmopathy. Template material for amplifying TCR beta CDR3 regions consisted of RNA transcripts. With the HTBI primer set, the TCR CDR3 went through a first round of RT-PCR. TCRdb re-derived calls from the multiplex PCR reads in MiXCR, one entry per CDR3 protein. The data contain fewer than 550,000 distinct CDR3 sequences, roughly a quarter of them singletons. Exclusion of a patient resulted from uncontrolled infection, other autoimmune disease, pregnancy or lactation. The V end lost 5 bases, the J end lost 4 bases, and 17 bases lay between the germline ends. The germline gives CDR1 DFQATT, CDR2 SNEGSKA (reference sequence). The CDR3 covers 14 residues.

The TCR comes from a woman aged 25 to 39 with Graves' ophthalmopathy. The V gene is TRBV20-1, the J gene TRBJ1-2; D gene ambiguous. Sequencing was performed on blood. Here the CDR3 reads CSADITVYGYGYTF. The CDR3 nucleotides are TGCAGTGCTGATATTACAGTGTACGGCTATGGCTACACCTTC.